This T cell receptor beta chain is from a study of T cells after yellow fever vaccination. TCR cDNA, made by 5'RACE template switching, carried an added universal primer site and UMIs. One entry per CDR3 protein results from TCRdb running MiXCR on the 5' RACE reads. The data contain some 500,000 distinct CDR3 sequences, about 13% of them singletons. This clonotype was detected a few times. Its antigen is unknown. J gave up 6 bases and V 4 bases, and 11 bases lay outside the gene matches. This CDR3 contains 15 residues. The germline V gene has CDR1 SGHDT and CDR2 YYEEEE. Overall study results and limits: Detected again after the booster were most primary-vaccination clones, at about 96% CD4 and about 90% CD8. Contamination by abundant bulk-population clonotypes could be present in FACS-sorted repertoires. When the response was secondary, it was weaker but reached its peak faster, day 5 versus 15.

V and J are TRBV5-6 and TRBJ2-7, with TRBD1 matching 9 bases. The TCR originated in a young man who received the YFV17D yellow fever vaccine. The sample consisted of PBMCs, taken on the day of the yellow fever booster vaccination. CDR3 loop: CASSPIDRGAFEQYF. DNA for the CDR3: TGTGCCAGCAGCCCCATCGACAGGGGGGCTTTCGAGCAGTACTTC.